This T cell receptor (beta chain) was sequenced for a study of blood T cell repertoires in COVID-19. Study details: Acute and convalescent COVID-19 samples came from the United States, Italy and Spain. Sample material is recorded as cDNA or gDNA derived from T cells, B-cell-depleted T cells, or PBMCs.

V gave up 7 bases and J gave up 0 bases, with 14 bases separating them. Germline values: CDR1 MDHEN, CDR2 SYDVKM. The length of the CDR3 is 15 residues. Authors' methods: Estimates of nucleated cell counts were drawn from the amplification of reference gene primers. Profiled with immunoSEQ multiplex PCR; TCRdb holds only in-frame clones, not every one. D and trimming come from the DNA, and the V and J calls and clone size come from that table. The data show 310,000 or so clones, with roughly 86% seen just once and 2% to 2.5% held by the top ten. The chain carries TRBV28 and TRBJ2-3; D possibly corresponds to TRBD1 (5 bases). This TCR derives from a woman under 40 who had recovered from COVID-19. Sequenced sample: peripheral blood. The CDR3 DNA sequence: TGTGCCAGCATCGGACATAAGCCAAGCACAGATACGCAGTATTTT. Encoded protein: CASIGHKPSTDTQYF.